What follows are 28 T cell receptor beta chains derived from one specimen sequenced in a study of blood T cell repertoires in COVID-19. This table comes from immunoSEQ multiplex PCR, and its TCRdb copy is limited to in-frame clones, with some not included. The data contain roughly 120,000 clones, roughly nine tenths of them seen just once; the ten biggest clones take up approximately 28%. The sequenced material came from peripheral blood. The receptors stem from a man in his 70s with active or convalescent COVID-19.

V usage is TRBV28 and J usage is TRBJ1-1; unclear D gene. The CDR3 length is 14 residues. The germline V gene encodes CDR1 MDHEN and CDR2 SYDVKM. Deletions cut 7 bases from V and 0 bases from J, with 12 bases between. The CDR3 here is CASTAAALNTEAFF. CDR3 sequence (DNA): TGTGCCAGCACCGCAGCGGCGCTGAACACTGAAGCTTTCTTT.

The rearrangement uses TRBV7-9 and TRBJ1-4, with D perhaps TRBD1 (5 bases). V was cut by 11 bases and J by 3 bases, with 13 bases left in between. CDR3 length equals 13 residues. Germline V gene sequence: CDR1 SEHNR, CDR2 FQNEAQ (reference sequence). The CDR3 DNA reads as TGTGCCGGCCGGGACTCCGCTAATGAAAAACTGTTTTTT. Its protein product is CAGRDSANEKLFF. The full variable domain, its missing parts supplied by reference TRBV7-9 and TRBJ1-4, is DTGVSQNPRHKITKRGQNVTFRCDPISEHNRLYWYRQTLGQGPEFLTYFQNEAQLEKSRLLSDRFSAERPKGSFSTLEIQRTEQGDSAMYLCAGRDSANEKLFFGSGTQLSVL.

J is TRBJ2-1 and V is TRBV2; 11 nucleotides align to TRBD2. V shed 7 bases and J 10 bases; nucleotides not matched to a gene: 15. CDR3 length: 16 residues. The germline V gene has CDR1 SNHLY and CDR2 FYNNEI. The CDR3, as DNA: TGTGCCAGCATGAAGGCCCGACTAGCGGGGTCTAAAGAGCAGTTCTTC. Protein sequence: CASMKARLAGSKEQFF.

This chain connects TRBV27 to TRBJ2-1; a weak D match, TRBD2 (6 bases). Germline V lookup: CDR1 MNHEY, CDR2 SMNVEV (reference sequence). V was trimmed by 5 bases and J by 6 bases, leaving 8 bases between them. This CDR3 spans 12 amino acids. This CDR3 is CASSPGGNEQFF. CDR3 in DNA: TGTGCCAGCAGTCCCGGGGGCAATGAGCAGTTCTTC.

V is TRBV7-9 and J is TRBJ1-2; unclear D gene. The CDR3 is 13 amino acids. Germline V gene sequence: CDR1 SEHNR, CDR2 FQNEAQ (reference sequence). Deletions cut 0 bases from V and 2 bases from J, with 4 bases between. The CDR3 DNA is TGTGCCAGCAGCTTAGCGCGGAACTATGGCTACACCTTC. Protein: CASSLARNYGYTF. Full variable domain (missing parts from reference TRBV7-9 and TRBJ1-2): DTGVSQNPRHKITKRGQNVTFRCDPISEHNRLYWYRQTLGQGPEFLTYFQNEAQLEKSRLLSDRFSAERPKGSFSTLEIQRTEQGDSAMYLCASSLARNYGYTFGSGTRLTVV.

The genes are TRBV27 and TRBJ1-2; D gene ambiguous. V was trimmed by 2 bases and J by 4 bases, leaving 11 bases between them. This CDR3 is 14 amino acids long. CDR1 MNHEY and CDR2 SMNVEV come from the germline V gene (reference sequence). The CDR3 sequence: CASSLRELGYGYTF. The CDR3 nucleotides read TGTGCCAGCAGTTTACGGGAGCTGGGCTATGGCTACACCTTC.

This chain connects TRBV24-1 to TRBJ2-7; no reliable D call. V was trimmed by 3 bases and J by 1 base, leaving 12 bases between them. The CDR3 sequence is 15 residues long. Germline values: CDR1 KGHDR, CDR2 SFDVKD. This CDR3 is CATSDGLAFSYEQYF. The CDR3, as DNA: TGTGCCACCAGTGATGGGCTGGCCTTTTCCTACGAGCAGTACTTC.

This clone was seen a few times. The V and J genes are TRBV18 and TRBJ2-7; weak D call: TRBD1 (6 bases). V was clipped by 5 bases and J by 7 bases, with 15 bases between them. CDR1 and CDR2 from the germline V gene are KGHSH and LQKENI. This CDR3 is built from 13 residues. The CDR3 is CASSTATGGEQYF. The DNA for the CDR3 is TGTGCCAGCTCAACCGCGACAGGCGGGGAGCAGTACTTC.

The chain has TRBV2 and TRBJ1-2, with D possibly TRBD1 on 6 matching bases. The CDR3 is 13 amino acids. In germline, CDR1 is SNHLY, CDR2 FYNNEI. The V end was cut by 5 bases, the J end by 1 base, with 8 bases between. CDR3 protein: CASSRGGNYGYTF. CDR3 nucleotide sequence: TGTGCCAGCAGTAGGGGGGGTAACTATGGCTACACCTTC.

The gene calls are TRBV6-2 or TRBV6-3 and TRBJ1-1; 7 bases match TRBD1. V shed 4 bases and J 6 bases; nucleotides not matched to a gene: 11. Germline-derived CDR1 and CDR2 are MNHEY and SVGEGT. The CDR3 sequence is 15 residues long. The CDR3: CASSSATGLGAEAFF. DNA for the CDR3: TGTGCCAGCAGTTCCGCGACAGGGCTGGGGGCTGAAGCTTTCTTT.

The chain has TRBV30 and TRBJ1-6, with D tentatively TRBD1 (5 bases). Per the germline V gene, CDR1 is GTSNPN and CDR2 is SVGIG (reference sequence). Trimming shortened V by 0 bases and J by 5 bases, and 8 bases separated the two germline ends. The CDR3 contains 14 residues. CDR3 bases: TGTGCCTGGAGTGTAATCAGGGATAATTCACCCCTCCACTTT. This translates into CAWSVIRDNSPLHF.

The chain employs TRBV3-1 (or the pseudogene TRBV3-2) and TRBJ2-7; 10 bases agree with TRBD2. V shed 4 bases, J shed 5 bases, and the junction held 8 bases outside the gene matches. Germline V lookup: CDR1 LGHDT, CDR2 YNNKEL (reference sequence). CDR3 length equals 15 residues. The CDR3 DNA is TGTGCCAGCAGCCTAGGGACTAGCGACGACCACGAGCAGTACTTC. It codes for CASSLGTSDDHEQYF.

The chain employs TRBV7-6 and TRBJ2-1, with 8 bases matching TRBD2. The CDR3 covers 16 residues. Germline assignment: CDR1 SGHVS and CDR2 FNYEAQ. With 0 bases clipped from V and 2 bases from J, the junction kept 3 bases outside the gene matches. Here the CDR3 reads CASSLAGREAYNEQFF. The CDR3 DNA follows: TGTGCCAGCAGCTTAGCAGGGCGGGAGGCCTACAATGAGCAGTTCTTC.

The CDR3, as DNA: TGTGCCAGCAGCTTCAAACAGGGTGACTATGGCTACACCTTC. Protein sequence: CASSFKQGDYGYTF. This rearrangement joins TRBV7-9 to TRBJ1-2, with D possibly TRBD1 on 6 matching bases. V dropped 3 bases and J dropped 3 bases, with 11 bases sitting between them. CDR1 and CDR2 from the germline V gene are SEHNR and FQNEAQ (reference sequence). The CDR3 totals 14 residues.

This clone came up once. The CDR3 DNA follows: TGTGCCAGCAGCGTGAAAGGGGTTCGTAATCAGCCCCAGCATTTT. It encodes CASSVKGVRNQPQHF. This rearrangement joins TRBV5-6 to TRBJ1-5; TRBD1 is a possible D gene (5 bases). Trimming took 4 bases from V and 4 from J, leaving 15 bases between them. The CDR3 loop spans 15 amino acids. Germline values: CDR1 SGHDT, CDR2 YYEEEE.

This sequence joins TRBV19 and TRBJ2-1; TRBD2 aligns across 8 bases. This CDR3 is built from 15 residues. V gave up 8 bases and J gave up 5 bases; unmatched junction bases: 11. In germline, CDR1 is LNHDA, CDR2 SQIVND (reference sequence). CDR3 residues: CASAPTSGKNNEQFF. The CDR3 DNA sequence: TGTGCCAGTGCCCCAACTAGCGGCAAAAACAATGAGCAGTTCTTC.

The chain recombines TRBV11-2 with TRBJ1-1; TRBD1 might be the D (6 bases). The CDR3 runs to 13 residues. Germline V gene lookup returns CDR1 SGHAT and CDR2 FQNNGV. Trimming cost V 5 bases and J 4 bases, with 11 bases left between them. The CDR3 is CASSRGGATEAFF. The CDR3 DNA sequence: TGTGCCAGCAGCCGAGGGGGAGCCACTGAAGCTTTCTTT.

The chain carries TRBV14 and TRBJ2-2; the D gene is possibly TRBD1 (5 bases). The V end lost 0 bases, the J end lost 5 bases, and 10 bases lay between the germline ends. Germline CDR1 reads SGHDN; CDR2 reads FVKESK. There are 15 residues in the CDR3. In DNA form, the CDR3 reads TGTGCCAGCAGCCAAGATCTTAGGGGTACCGGGGAGCTGTTTTTT. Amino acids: CASSQDLRGTGELFF.

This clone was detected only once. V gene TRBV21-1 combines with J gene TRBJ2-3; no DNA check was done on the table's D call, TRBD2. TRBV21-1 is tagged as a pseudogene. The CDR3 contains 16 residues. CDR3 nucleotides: TGTGCCAGCAGCCCCGGACTAGCGGGAGTGGTAGATACGCAGTATTTT. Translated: CASSPGLAGVVDTQYF.

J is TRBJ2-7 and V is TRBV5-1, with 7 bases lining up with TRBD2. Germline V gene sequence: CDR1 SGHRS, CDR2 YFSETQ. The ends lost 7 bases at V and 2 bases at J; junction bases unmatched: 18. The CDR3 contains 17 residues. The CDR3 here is CASAPQAAGVSTYEQYF. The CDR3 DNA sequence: TGCGCCAGCGCCCCCCAGGCGGCGGGAGTCTCGACCTACGAGCAGTACTTC.

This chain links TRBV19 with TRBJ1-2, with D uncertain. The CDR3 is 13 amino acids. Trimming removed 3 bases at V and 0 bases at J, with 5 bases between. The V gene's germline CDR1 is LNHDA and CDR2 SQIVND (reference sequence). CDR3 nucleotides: TGTGCCAGTAGTATGTCGTCTAACTATGGCTACACCTTC. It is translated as CASSMSSNYGYTF.

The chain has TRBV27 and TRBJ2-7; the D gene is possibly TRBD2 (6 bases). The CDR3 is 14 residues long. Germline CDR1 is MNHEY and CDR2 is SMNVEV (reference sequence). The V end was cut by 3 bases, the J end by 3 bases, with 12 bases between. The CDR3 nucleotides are TGTGCCAGCAGTTTCAGGCGGGAAGGCTACGAGCAGTACTTC. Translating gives CASSFRREGYEQYF.

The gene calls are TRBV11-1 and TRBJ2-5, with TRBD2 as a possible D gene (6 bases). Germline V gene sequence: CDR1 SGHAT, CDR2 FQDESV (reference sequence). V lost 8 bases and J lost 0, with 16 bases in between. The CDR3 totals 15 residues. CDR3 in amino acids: CASSRRDWYQETQYF. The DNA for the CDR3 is TGTGCCAGCTCCCGTAGGGACTGGTACCAAGAGACCCAGTACTTC.

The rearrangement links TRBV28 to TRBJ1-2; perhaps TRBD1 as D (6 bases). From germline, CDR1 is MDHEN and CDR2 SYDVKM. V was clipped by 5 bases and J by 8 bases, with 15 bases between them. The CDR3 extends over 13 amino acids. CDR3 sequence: CASSPDSRVGYTF. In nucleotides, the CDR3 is TGTGCCAGCAGTCCGGACAGTCGGGTGGGCTACACCTTC.

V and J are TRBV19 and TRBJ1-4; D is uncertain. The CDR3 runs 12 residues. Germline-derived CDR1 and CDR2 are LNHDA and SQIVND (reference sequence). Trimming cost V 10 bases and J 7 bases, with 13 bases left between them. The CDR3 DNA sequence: TGTGCCACCACAAGCGGGAGTGAAAAACTGTTTTTT. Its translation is CATTSGSEKLFF. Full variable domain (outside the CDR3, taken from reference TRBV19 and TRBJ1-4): DGGITQSPKYLFRKEGQNVTLSCEQNLNHDAMYWYRQDPGQGLRLIYYSQIVNDFQKGDIAEGYSVSREKKESFPLTVTSAQKNPTAFYLCATTSGSEKLFFGSGTQLSVL.

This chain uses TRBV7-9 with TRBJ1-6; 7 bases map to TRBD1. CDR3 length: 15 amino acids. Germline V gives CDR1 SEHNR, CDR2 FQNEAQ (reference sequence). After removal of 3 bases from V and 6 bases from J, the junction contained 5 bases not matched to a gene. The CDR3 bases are TGTGCCAGCAGCTTCCGACAGGGTAGTAATTCACCCCTCCACTTT. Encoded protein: CASSFRQGSNSPLHF.

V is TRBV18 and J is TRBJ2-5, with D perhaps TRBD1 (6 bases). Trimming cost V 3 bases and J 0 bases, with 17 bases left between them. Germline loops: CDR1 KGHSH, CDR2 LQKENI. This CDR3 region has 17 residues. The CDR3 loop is CASSPRAGAIYQETQYF. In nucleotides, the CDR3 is TGTGCCAGCTCACCCAGGGCAGGGGCGATTTACCAAGAGACCCAGTACTTC.

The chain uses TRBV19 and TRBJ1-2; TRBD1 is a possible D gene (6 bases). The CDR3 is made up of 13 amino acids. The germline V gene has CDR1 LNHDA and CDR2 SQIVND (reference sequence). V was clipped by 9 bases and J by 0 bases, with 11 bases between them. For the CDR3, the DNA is TGTGCCAGCAGACAGGAAACTAACTATGGCTACACCTTC. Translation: CASRQETNYGYTF.